The rows below give T cell receptor beta chains drawn from one sample of a study of T-cell memory formation after mild COVID-19. Via MiXCR, TCRdb re-called the 5' RACE reads, giving one row per CDR3 protein. The table lists fewer than 200,000 distinct CDR3 sequences, over 20% of them singletons, with 23% in the top ten. Sequenced: PBMCs or a T cell subset sorted from them (not recorded which). The origin of the receptors is an adult woman who had mild COVID-19 (a few samples of this study predate the infection). Cell type and time point are not known. Each CDR3 is given with its conserved first and last residue. The order of the fields is clone size, V gene, J gene, D gene, CDR3 DNA, CDR3 protein. D genes are given only for firm matches. Not every row has a clone size; where given, it reads once, few, many or a size class.

>.|TRBV11-2|TRBJ2-7|.
TGTGCCAGCAGCCATACCGGTGGTTTCATCCGTTTC
CASSHTGGFIRF
>.|TRBV5-1|TRBJ2-5|.
TGCGCCAGCAGCTTGTGGGCAGAAGAGACCCAGTACTTC
CASSLWAEETQYF
>few|TRBV7-9|TRBJ2-7|TRBD1
TGTGCCAGCAGCTCGGGGACAGGCCTGAGTGAGCAGTACTTC
CASSSGTGLSEQYF
>few|TRBV24-1|TRBJ2-3|.
TGTGCCACCTCCCGCCAGGTCACAGATACGCAGTATTTT
CATSRQVTDTQYF
>.|TRBV4-3|TRBJ2-7|.
TGCGCCAGCAGCCAAGATACCCCCCCCTACGAGCAGTACTTC
CASSQDTPPYEQYF
>few|TRBV30|TRBJ1-1|.
TGTGCCTGGACAGAGGGGGTTCTGAACACTGAAGCTTTCTTT
CAWTEGVLNTEAFF
>.|TRBV12-3/TRBV12-4|TRBJ1-2|.
TGTGCCAGCAGTTTACAGGGCTCGGGCTATGGCTACACCTTC
CASSLQGSGYGYTF
>few|TRBV7-6|TRBJ1-4|TRBD1
TGTGCCAGCAGCCGCACGACGGGACAGAATGAAAAACTGTTTTTT
CASSRTTGQNEKLFF
>once|TRBV5-6|TRBJ1-3|.
TGTGCCAGCAGCTTTGCGAGGCCTGGAAACACCATATATTTT
CASSFARPGNTIYF
>.|TRBV15|TRBJ2-2|TRBD2
TGTGCCACCAGCAGTAGCGGGGGTAACACCGGGGAGCTGTTTTTT
CATSSSGGNTGELFF
>few|TRBV20-1|TRBJ2-1|.
TGCAGTGCCACCGACAGGAGCTCCTACAATGAGCAGTTCTTC
CSATDRSSYNEQFF
>.|TRBV11-3|TRBJ2-3|TRBD2
TGTGCCAGCAGCTCGGGACTAGCGGGAGAACGCGCAGATACGCAGTATTTT
CASSSGLAGERADTQYF
>.|TRBV27|TRBJ1-2|.
TGTGCCAGCAGTTTACTTGGGGGACTGGACTATGGCTACACCTTC
CASSLLGGLDYGYTF
>few|TRBV7-8|TRBJ1-5|.
TGTGCCAGCAGCTCCTACCCGGCTCAGCCCCAGCATTTT
CASSSYPAQPQHF
>few|TRBV24-1|TRBJ2-7|TRBD2
TGTGCCACCGCTAGCGGGAGGGGGCTACTTTACGAGCAGTACTTC
CATASGRGLLYEQYF
>once|TRBV7-9|TRBJ2-3|.
TGTGCCAGCAGCTCGCCACTCGGGTTAGAAGACACAGATACGCAGTATTTT
CASSSPLGLEDTDTQYF
>few|TRBV4-3|TRBJ1-1|.
TGCGCCAGCAGCCAAGATGGGGCGGCCGGATTATATAACACTGAAGCTTTCTTT
CASSQDGAAGLYNTEAFF
>few|TRBV7-3|TRBJ2-5|TRBD1
TGTGCCAGCAGCTTATACGGGACAGTAGAGACCCAGTACTTC
CASSLYGTVETQYF
>few|TRBV29-1|TRBJ2-3|TRBD2
TGCAGCGTTGAAGATTACGGGGGGGCCACAGATACGCAGTATTTT
CSVEDYGGATDTQYF
>.|TRBV27|TRBJ2-7|TRBD2
TGTGCCAGCAGACAACTAGCGGGGGGCTACGAGCAGTACTTC
CASRQLAGGYEQYF
>.|TRBV19|TRBJ2-3|.
TGTGCCAGTAGTTTCGGAGAGCACACAGATACGCAGTATTTT
CASSFGEHTDTQYF
>.|TRBV4-3|TRBJ2-3|.
TGCGCCAGCAGCCAAATATTAAGTGACACAGATACGCAGTATTTT
CASSQILSDTDTQYF
>.|TRBV18|TRBJ1-2|.
TGTGCCAGCTCACCAACTGGAGAAGGGTATGGCTACACCTTC
CASSPTGEGYGYTF
>.|TRBV24-1|TRBJ2-3|.
TGTGCCACCAGTGATACTGGGACTAGCACAGATACGCAGTATTTT
CATSDTGTSTDTQYF
>.|TRBV5-1|TRBJ1-2|TRBD1
TGCGCCAGCAGCTTGGAGCCGACAGGGGATTCAAACTATGGCTACACCTTC
CASSLEPTGDSNYGYTF
>few|TRBV25-1|TRBJ2-7|TRBD2
TGTGCCAGCAGTGAAGGTGTAATGGTGACTAGCGGGAGTCCCAACGAGCAGTACTTC
CASSEGVMVTSGSPNEQYF
>.|TRBV7-9|TRBJ2-4|TRBD2
TGTGCCAGCAGCCCTGGGGGGGAGTTGGCCAAAAACATTCAGTACTTC
CASSPGGELAKNIQYF
>few|TRBV5-1|TRBJ1-2|.
TGCGCCAGCAGCTTGTCGTGTAGAAGATGCGGCTACACCTTC
CASSLSCRRCGYTF
>.|TRBV24-1|TRBJ2-5|TRBD1
TGTGCCACTGAACAGGGGGAGACCCAGTACTTC
CATEQGETQYF
>.|TRBV12-3/TRBV12-4|TRBJ1-1|.
TGTGCCAGCAGTTTATCATGGACTGAAGCTTTCTTT
CASSLSWTEAFF
>few|TRBV4-1|TRBJ2-1|.
TGCGCCAGCAGCCCCACGGAGCGAGATTACAATGAGCAGTTCTTC
CASSPTERDYNEQFF
>.|TRBV7-8|TRBJ2-1|.
TGTGCCAGCAGCTTACCCTACAATGAGCAGTTCTTC
CASSLPYNEQFF
>few|TRBV7-2|TRBJ2-4|.
TGTGCCAGCAGCAGGGAAGGCATTCAGTACTTC
CASSREGIQYF
>.|TRBV27|TRBJ2-5|TRBD2
TGTGCCAGCAGTTTGATCGGGGGGGGCGAGACCCAGTACTTC
CASSLIGGGETQYF
>.|TRBV10-3|TRBJ1-2|.
TGTGCCATCAGTGAGGCTATATCTGGGACAAGCACCTATGGCTACACCTTC
CAISEAISGTSTYGYTF
>.|TRBV23-1|TRBJ2-2|.
TGCGCCAGCAGAACAGTACAGGGTAGCACCGGGGAGCTGTTTTTT
CASRTVQGSTGELFF
>.|TRBV4-3|TRBJ2-3|TRBD2
TGCGCCAGCAGCTCCCTAGCGGGAGCCCAATCAGTTACGCAGTATTTT
CASSSLAGAQSVTQYF
>.|TRBV5-1|TRBJ2-1|TRBD1
TGCGCCAGCAGGAGGACAGGGGCCGCAAATGAGCAGTTCTTC
CASRRTGAANEQFF
>.|TRBV7-2|TRBJ1-1|.
TGTGCCAGCAGCTTATATGGGTATGATGAAGCTTTCTTT
CASSLYGYDEAFF
>.|TRBV9|TRBJ2-7|TRBD1
TGTGCCAGCAGCGTAGAGGGACAGGGCTCCTACGAGCAGTACTTC
CASSVEGQGSYEQYF
>few|TRBV29-1|TRBJ2-1|.
TGCAGCGTTGAAGGTCGGGGTGTCTACAATGAGCAGTTCTTC
CSVEGRGVYNEQFF
>.|TRBV7-9|TRBJ2-2|.
TGTGCCAGCAGCTTAGAGTCCAACTCGTTGAGGGGCACCGGGGAGCTGTTTTTT
CASSLESNSLRGTGELFF
>few|TRBV14|TRBJ2-1|.
TGTGCCAGCAGCCAGGAACAGGGATGGGATGAGCAGTTCTTC
CASSQEQGWDEQFF
>few|TRBV4-1|TRBJ2-1|.
TGCGCCAGCAGCCAGAATGGGGACTTAAGCTGGTACAATGAGCAGTTCTTC
CASSQNGDLSWYNEQFF
>.|TRBV28|TRBJ1-5|.
TGTGCCAGCTGTCGGTCCGGGAGGGGCAATCAGCCCCAGCATTTT
CASCRSGRGNQPQHF
>.|TRBV28|TRBJ2-2|TRBD2
TGTGCCAGCAGCCCGGAGAAACTAGCGGGAGCTTATCCCGGGGAGCTGTTTTTT
CASSPEKLAGAYPGELFF
>.|TRBV5-1|TRBJ2-5|.
TGCGCCAGCAGCAAGGACAGCCTCCAAGAGACCCAGTACTTC
CASSKDSLQETQYF
>.|TRBV7-9|TRBJ2-1|TRBD2
TGTGCCAGCAGCTCGGGACTAGCGGGAGATGGCGAGCAGTTCTTC
CASSSGLAGDGEQFF